These T cell receptor beta chains were read from a single sample in a study of identical twins. Via MiXCR, TCRdb re-called the 5' RACE reads, giving one row per CDR3 protein. The data show 1.5 million to 2 million distinct CDR3 sequences, with about 32% seen just once and over 0.25% held by the top ten. The sequencing input was cord blood. These receptors were obtained from a newborn girl in good health. The CDR3 runs from the conserved cysteine through the conserved F or W. The order of the fields is clone size, D gene, J gene, V gene, CDR3 protein, CDR3 DNA. The D gene is left open where the match is weak. The listing skips clone size in some rows; elsewhere it reads once, few, many or a size class.

abundance: many
d_gene: TRBD2
j_gene: TRBJ2-7
v_gene: TRBV12-3/TRBV12-4
CDR3aa: CASSLRSGSSYEQYF
CDR3nt: TGTGCCAGCAGTTTAAGGAGCGGGAGCTCCTACGAGCAGTACTTC

abundance: few
d_gene: -
j_gene: TRBJ1-5
v_gene: TRBV20-1
CDR3aa: CSASRADQPQHF
CDR3nt: TGCAGTGCTAGCAGGGCGGATCAGCCCCAGCATTTT

abundance: -
d_gene: TRBD1
j_gene: TRBJ1-4
v_gene: TRBV10-3
CDR3aa: CAISDSGTGLEKLFF
CDR3nt: TGTGCCATCAGTGACTCCGGGACAGGGCTTGAAAAACTGTTTTTT

abundance: few
d_gene: -
j_gene: TRBJ1-2
v_gene: TRBV29-1
CDR3aa: CSVLQGTYGYTF
CDR3nt: TGCAGCGTACTCCAGGGTACCTATGGCTACACCTTC

abundance: -
d_gene: TRBD2
j_gene: TRBJ2-7
v_gene: TRBV6-2/TRBV6-3
CDR3aa: CASGGLAKYEQYF
CDR3nt: TGTGCCAGCGGGGGACTAGCGAAGTACGAGCAGTACTTC

abundance: -
d_gene: TRBD1
j_gene: TRBJ1-5
v_gene: TRBV20-1
CDR3aa: CSARDQSWQGDQPQHF
CDR3nt: TGCAGTGCTAGAGACCAGAGTTGGCAGGGGGATCAGCCCCAGCATTTT

abundance: -
d_gene: -
j_gene: TRBJ2-7
v_gene: TRBV2
CDR3aa: CASITGIDEQYF
CDR3nt: TGTGCCAGCATTACAGGTATCGACGAGCAGTACTTC

abundance: -
d_gene: TRBD2
j_gene: TRBJ2-3
v_gene: TRBV28
CDR3aa: CASSLWEGGSTDTQYF
CDR3nt: TGTGCCAGCAGTTTATGGGAGGGAGGGAGCACAGATACGCAGTATTTT

abundance: -
d_gene: TRBD2
j_gene: TRBJ2-1
v_gene: TRBV6-1
CDR3aa: CASSEYLAGSYNEQFF
CDR3nt: TGTGCCAGCAGTGAATACCTAGCGGGGTCCTACAATGAGCAGTTCTTC

abundance: -
d_gene: -
j_gene: TRBJ1-5
v_gene: TRBV20-1
CDR3aa: CSASPSHSNQPQHF
CDR3nt: TGCAGTGCTAGCCCATCCCATAGCAATCAGCCCCAGCATTTT

abundance: -
d_gene: TRBD1
j_gene: TRBJ2-7
v_gene: TRBV4-2
CDR3aa: CASSRTGTGDLYEQYF
CDR3nt: TGTGCCAGCAGCCGCACCGGGACAGGGGACTTATACGAGCAGTACTTC

abundance: -
d_gene: -
j_gene: TRBJ2-1
v_gene: TRBV4-1
CDR3aa: CASSQDGGGRSHNEQFF
CDR3nt: TGCGCCAGCAGCCAAGATGGGGGGGGCCGCTCCCACAATGAGCAGTTCTTC

abundance: -
d_gene: TRBD1
j_gene: TRBJ1-2
v_gene: TRBV2
CDR3aa: CASSAVGQVYGYTF
CDR3nt: TGTGCCAGCAGTGCGGTAGGACAGGTCTATGGCTACACCTTC

abundance: many
d_gene: -
j_gene: TRBJ1-2
v_gene: TRBV7-2
CDR3aa: CASSLRWEGYGYTF
CDR3nt: TGTGCCAGCAGCTTAAGATGGGAGGGATATGGCTACACCTTC

abundance: -
d_gene: -
j_gene: TRBJ1-6
v_gene: TRBV7-7
CDR3aa: CASRTPGNYNSPLHF
CDR3nt: TGTGCTAGCAGAACCCCCGGGAACTATAATTCACCCCTCCACTTT

abundance: -
d_gene: TRBD1
j_gene: TRBJ2-5
v_gene: TRBV18
CDR3aa: CASSLLQGRKVGETQYF
CDR3nt: TGTGCCAGCTCACTATTACAGGGGAGAAAAGTCGGAGAGACCCAGTACTTC

abundance: few
d_gene: -
j_gene: TRBJ1-5
v_gene: TRBV21-1
CDR3aa: CASSKGQGGAGQPQHF
CDR3nt: TGTGCCAGCAGCAAAGGCCAAGGGGGGGCCGGTCAGCCCCAGCATTTT

abundance: few
d_gene: TRBD2
j_gene: TRBJ2-5
v_gene: TRBV20-1
CDR3aa: CSAFPPGLAGLKETQYF
CDR3nt: TGCAGTGCTTTCCCCCCGGGACTAGCGGGGTTAAAGGAGACCCAGTACTTC

abundance: few
d_gene: -
j_gene: TRBJ1-4
v_gene: TRBV2
CDR3aa: CASSEEGMPNEKLFF
CDR3nt: TGTGCCAGCAGTGAAGAGGGGATGCCTAATGAAAAACTGTTTTTT

abundance: few
d_gene: TRBD2
j_gene: TRBJ2-5
v_gene: TRBV12-3/TRBV12-4
CDR3aa: CASSPGLAGAGWETQYF
CDR3nt: TGTGCCAGCAGCCCGGGACTAGCGGGAGCGGGTTGGGAGACCCAGTACTTC

abundance: -
d_gene: TRBD2
j_gene: TRBJ2-5
v_gene: TRBV3-1
CDR3aa: CASSQDPSGTQETQYF
CDR3nt: TGTGCCAGCAGCCAAGACCCTAGCGGGACCCAAGAGACCCAGTACTTC